Listed here are 23 T cell receptor beta chains from one sample, sequenced in a study of tumour-infiltrating T cells in Burkitt lymphoma. The data were produced by immunoSEQ multiplex PCR, yet TCRdb's version contains in-frame clones alone and is incomplete. The repertoire holds about 4,400 clones, around 16% seen once, with roughly an eighth in the top ten. Sequencing was performed on tumor tissue. Receptors were obtained from a human donor with diffuse large B-cell lymphoma. Some clones in this sample may be carry-over from other donors' samples.

This rearrangement joins TRBV5-4 to TRBJ2-5; TRBD1 matches 10 bases. Germline V lookup: CDR1 SGHNT, CDR2 YYREEE (reference sequence). There are 16 residues in the CDR3. With V trimmed by 0 bases and J by 5 bases, 7 bases remained unmatched. As DNA, the CDR3 is TGTGCCAGCAGCTTGGGACAGGGGGCTCGTGGGGAGACCCAGTACTTC. Translating gives CASSLGQGARGETQYF.

There are a few counts of this clone. This sequence joins TRBV19 and TRBJ2-2, with 9 bases fitting TRBD1. The CDR3 runs to 14 residues. V lost 6 bases and J lost 1; bases outside the gene matches: 0. CDR1 and CDR2 (germline): LNHDA, SQIVND (reference sequence). CDR3 bases: TGTGCCAGTAGGGGACAGGGGAACACCGGGGAGCTGTTTTTT. It encodes CASRGQGNTGELFF. Drawing the rest from reference TRBV19 and TRBJ2-2, the complete variable domain is DGGITQSPKYLFRKEGQNVTLSCEQNLNHDAMYWYRQDPGQGLRLIYYSQIVNDFQKGDIAEGYSVSREKKESFPLTVTSAQKNPTAFYLCASRGQGNTGELFFGEGSRLTVL.

This chain uses TRBV7-6 with TRBJ2-1; a weak D match, TRBD1 (6 bases). The CDR3 spans 14 residues. Per germline, CDR1 SGHVS and CDR2 FNYEAQ. The V and J ends lost 1 base and 3 bases respectively, with 7 bases between them. Here the CDR3 DNA reads TGTGCCAGCAGCTTAGGGACAGTCTACAATGAGCAGTTCTTC. Protein product: CASSLGTVYNEQFF.

The chain joins TRBV5-6 to TRBJ1-1; no reliable D call. This CDR3 is built from 13 residues. Trimming shortened V by 0 bases and J by 3 bases, and 6 bases separated the two germline ends. CDR1 is SGHDT, CDR2 YYEEEE, per germline. The CDR3 DNA follows: TGTGCCAGCAGCTTGGGGGCCGACACTGAAGCTTTCTTT. It codes for CASSLGADTEAFF.

A few counts support this clone. The gene calls are TRBV5-1 and TRBJ1-2; 7 bases match TRBD1. With 0 bases clipped from V and 4 bases from J, the junction kept 6 bases outside the gene matches. The CDR3 is made up of 15 amino acids. Per the germline V gene, CDR1 is SGHRS and CDR2 is YFSETQ. In nucleotides, the CDR3 is TGCGCCAGCAGCTTGGCACAGGGGAGGGGCTATGGCTACACCTTC. Protein sequence: CASSLAQGRGYGYTF.

The CDR3 nucleotides are TGTGCCAGCAGTTACGCCTACGAGCAGTACTTC. This gives the protein CASSYAYEQYF. This sequence joins TRBV6-6 and TRBJ2-7; D gene unclear. The germline V gene encodes CDR1 MNHNY and CDR2 SVGAGI (reference sequence). There are 11 residues in the CDR3. V shed 2 bases and J shed 2 bases, with 1 base lying between them.

DNA for the CDR3: TGTGCCAGCAGTTTAAGAGGGGTCTATAATTCACCCCTCCACTTT. Translation: CASSLRGVYNSPLHF. The chain is built from TRBV28 and TRBJ1-6, with D perhaps matching TRBD1 (5 bases). The V gene lost 2 bases and the J gene lost 3 bases, with 8 bases spanning the gap. The CDR3 runs to 15 residues. From germline, CDR1 is MDHEN and CDR2 SYDVKM.

This clone is termed medium-sized. This chain joins TRBV7-6 and TRBJ1-1; 8 bases map to TRBD1. This CDR3 contains 16 residues. V lost 5 bases and J lost 4; bases outside the gene matches: 12. CDR1 and CDR2 from the germline V gene are SGHVS and FNYEAQ. DNA of the CDR3: TGTGCCAGCAGCATCTCGACAGGGGCTAGGGTCACTGAAGCTTTCTTT. Encoded protein: CASSISTGARVTEAFF.

The J gene is TRBJ2-6, the V gene TRBV6-1, with D hard to call. Germline-derived CDR1 and CDR2 are MNHNS and SASEGT. The CDR3 consists of 14 residues. With 7 bases removed from V and 2 bases from J, the gap between germline ends came to 9 bases. CDR3 sequence reads: CASKLDPGANVLTF. The CDR3 region has the DNA TGTGCCAGCAAACTGGACCCTGGGGCCAACGTCCTGACTTTC.

This clone was observed a few times. The rearrangement joins TRBV25-1 to TRBJ2-1; 11 nucleotides align to TRBD2. V lost 4 bases, J lost 4 bases, and 3 bases stayed unmatched. The CDR3 length is 15 residues. CDR1 and CDR2 from the germline V gene are MGHDK and SYGVNS. CDR3 protein: CASSVAGGEYNEQFF. The CDR3 region has the DNA TGTGCCAGCAGTGTAGCGGGAGGGGAATACAATGAGCAGTTCTTC. Full variable domain (outside the CDR3, taken from reference TRBV25-1 and TRBJ2-1): EADIYQTPRYLVIGTGKKITLECSQTMGHDKMYWYQQDPGMELHLIHYSYGVNSTEKGDLSSESTVSRIRTEHFPLTLESARPSHTSQYLCASSVAGGEYNEQFFGPGTRLTVL.

This clone appeared a few times. V usage is TRBV7-3 and J usage is TRBJ2-2; D is uncertain. Germline CDR1 reads SGHTA; CDR2 reads FQGTGA. Trimming stripped 4 bases from V and 4 bases from J, with 7 bases between. The CDR3 sequence is 13 residues long. CDR3 sequence: CASSSGRTGELFF. The CDR3 bases are TGTGCCAGCAGCTCCGGGCGCACCGGGGAGCTGTTTTTT.

This clone was seen only a few times. The chain couples TRBV7-6 to TRBJ1-4; D remains ambiguous. The CDR3 loop spans 13 amino acids. Germline values: CDR1 SGHVS, CDR2 FNYEAQ. With 6 bases removed from V and 8 bases from J, the gap between germline ends came to 13 bases. CDR3 region: CASSPAVGEKLFF. CDR3 DNA sequence: TGTGCCAGCAGTCCGGCCGTGGGGGAAAAACTGTTTTTT.

This clone was seen a handful of times. V usage is TRBV18 and J usage is TRBJ1-2; 10 positions match TRBD1. The CDR3 runs to 14 residues. Trimming took 0 bases from V and 5 from J; bases not matched to a gene: 0. Germline V gene lookup returns CDR1 KGHSH and CDR2 LQKENI. The CDR3: CASSPPGQGYGYTF. In DNA, the CDR3 is TGTGCCAGCTCACCACCGGGACAGGGGTATGGCTACACCTTC.

The rearrangement links TRBV2 to TRBJ2-1; tentatively, D is TRBD2 (5 bases). V was pared by 6 bases and J by 9 bases, with 18 bases between. This CDR3 has 14 residues. The germline gives CDR1 SNHLY, CDR2 FYNNEI. CDR3 protein: CASRQTGESTEQFF. CDR3 in DNA: TGTGCCAGCAGGCAAACCGGGGAGAGCACTGAGCAGTTCTTC.

Sample share makes this clone large. The genes are TRBV27 and TRBJ1-6, with D uncertain. Trimming left V 1 base short and J 7 bases short, with 2 bases between. The CDR3 has 12 amino acids. The germline V gene encodes CDR1 MNHEY and CDR2 SMNVEV (reference sequence). The DNA of the CDR3 is TGTGCCAGCAGTTTATTGAATTCACCCCTCCACTTT. This translates into CASSLLNSPLHF.

The table lists this clone with a few counts. The J gene is TRBJ2-5, the V gene TRBV6-5; TRBD1 agrees at 7 bases. Germline V gene sequence: CDR1 MNHEY, CDR2 SVGAGI. Losses at the gene ends were 5 bases for V and 5 bases for J; bases not matched to a gene: 8. CDR3 length: 14 residues. The CDR3 DNA follows: TGTGCCAGCAGTGACGACAGGGTCCTGGAGACCCAGTACTTC. Translating it yields CASSDDRVLETQYF.

The chain couples TRBV7-8 to TRBJ2-3, with 7 bases matching TRBD1. After removal of 5 bases from V and 5 bases from J, the junction contained 7 bases not matched to a gene. Germline CDR1 and CDR2: SGHVS and FQNEAQ. The CDR3 totals 14 residues. DNA of the CDR3: TGTGCCAGCAGCATCGGGACAGTTCTAGATACGCAGTATTTT. Its translation is CASSIGTVLDTQYF.

V and J are TRBV7-3 and TRBJ2-1; 7 bases line up with TRBD2. Per germline, CDR1 SGHTA and CDR2 FQGTGA. After removal of 4 bases from V and 6 bases from J, the junction contained 3 bases not matched to a gene. This CDR3 has 13 residues. This chain's CDR3 is CASSSGLVNEQFF. CDR3 sequence (DNA): TGTGCCAGCAGCTCCGGACTAGTCAATGAGCAGTTCTTC.

The chain couples TRBV5-1 to TRBJ2-4; D is possibly TRBD1 (6 bases). This CDR3 is built from 15 residues. Trimming cost V 5 bases and J 0 bases, with 12 bases left between them. Germline values: CDR1 SGHRS, CDR2 YFSETQ. CDR3 protein: CASSIQGSAKNIQYF. The DNA for the CDR3 is TGCGCCAGCAGTATACAGGGATCAGCCAAAAACATTCAGTACTTC. Full variable domain (missing parts from reference TRBV5-1 and TRBJ2-4): KAGVTQTPRYLIKTRGQQVTLSCSPISGHRSVSWYQQTPGQGLQFLFEYFSETQRNKGNFPGRFSGRQFSNSRSEMNVSTLELGDSALYLCASSIQGSAKNIQYFGAGTRLSVL.

The gene calls are TRBV19 and TRBJ2-3; D gene ambiguous. This CDR3 spans 16 amino acids. V was cut by 5 bases and J by 2 bases, with 17 bases left in between. Germline CDR1 reads LNHDA; CDR2 reads SQIVND (reference sequence). The CDR3 loop reads CASSPISAQFTDTQYF. The DNA for the CDR3 is TGTGCCAGTAGTCCCATCTCAGCACAGTTCACAGATACGCAGTATTTT.

Judged by abundance, this clone is medium-sized. The rearrangement links TRBV11-2 to TRBJ2-3; D might be TRBD1 (5 bases). Per germline, CDR1 SGHAT and CDR2 FQNNGV. Trimming took off 5 bases at V and 2 bases at J, with 8 bases between the two ends. The CDR3 has 13 amino acids. CDR3 sequence reads: CASSKGFTDTQYF. The CDR3 nucleotides are TGTGCCAGCAGCAAGGGGTTCACAGATACGCAGTATTTT.

The rearrangement links TRBV6-1 to TRBJ2-7; 8 bases fit TRBD2. V lost 2 bases, J lost 2 bases, and 2 bases stayed unmatched. Per germline, CDR1 MNHNS and CDR2 SASEGT. This CDR3 has 14 amino acids. The CDR3 loop reads CASSESGRAYEQYF. The CDR3 coding sequence is TGTGCCAGCAGTGAAAGCGGGAGAGCCTACGAGCAGTACTTC.

The chain joins TRBV15 to TRBJ1-5, with 9 bases matching TRBD1. Germline-derived CDR1 and CDR2 are LNHNV and YYDKDF (reference sequence). The CDR3 covers 17 residues. Trimming cost V 1 base and J 0 bases; bases outside gene matches: 4. For the CDR3, the DNA is TGTGCCACCAGCAGAGTCTTGGGACAGGGTAGCAATCAGCCCCAGCATTTT. It yields the protein CATSRVLGQGSNQPQHF.